This T cell receptor beta chain derives from a study of T cell repertoires in cytomegalovirus infection. This clonotype has ten or more counts. The antigen remains unidentified. TCRdb ran MiXCR on the reads and lists one entry per CDR3 protein. The sample includes over 100,000 distinct CDR3 sequences, roughly a tenth of them seen just once. Germline lookup yields CDR1 LNHDA and CDR2 SQIVND (reference sequence). This CDR3 is 18 amino acids long. Trimming removed 8 bases from V and 0 bases from J, with 25 bases in between. This receptor was taken from a human donor in good health (CMV status not recorded). Some clones in this sample may be carry-over from other donors' samples. This rearrangement joins TRBV19 to TRBJ1-2; TRBD1 is a possible D gene (5 bases). The material sequenced was PBMCs, sequenced either directly or after in vitro stimulation (not recorded which). The CDR3 here is CASGNPGRVVWANYGYTF. CDR3 DNA sequence: TGTGCCAGTGGAAACCCGGGACGAGTAGTGTGGGCTAACTATGGCTACACCTTC.